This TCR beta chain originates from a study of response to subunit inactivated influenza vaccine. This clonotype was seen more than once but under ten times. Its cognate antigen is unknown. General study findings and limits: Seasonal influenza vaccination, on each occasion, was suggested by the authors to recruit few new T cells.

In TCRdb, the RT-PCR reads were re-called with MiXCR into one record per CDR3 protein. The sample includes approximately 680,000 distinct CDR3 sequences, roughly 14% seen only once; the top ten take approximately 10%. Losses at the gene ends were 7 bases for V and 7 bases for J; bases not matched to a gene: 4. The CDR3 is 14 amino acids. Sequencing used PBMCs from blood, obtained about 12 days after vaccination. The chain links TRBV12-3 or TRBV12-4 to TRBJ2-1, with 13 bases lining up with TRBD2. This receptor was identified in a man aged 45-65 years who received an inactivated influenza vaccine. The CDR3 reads CASIRTSGSNEQFF. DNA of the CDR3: TGTGCCAGCATACGGACTAGCGGGAGTAATGAGCAGTTCTTC.